The 3 T cell receptor beta chains below all came from one sample that was sequenced in a study of T cell responses to AZD1222 COVID-19 vaccine. TCRdb keeps only in-frame clones here, not all; method: immunoSEQ multiplex PCR. The sample has roughly 140,000 clones, approximately 94% seen once. This specimen consisted of peripheral blood, obtained on day 0 of AZD1222 vaccination. These receptors were obtained from an adult in good health.

This chain uses TRBV7-3 with TRBJ2-1; 10 bases agree with TRBD2. The V segment lost 6 bases and the J segment 0 bases; nucleotides outside the gene matches: 5. Germline CDR1 is SGHTA and CDR2 is FQGTGA. The CDR3 covers 16 residues. As DNA, the CDR3 is TGTGCCAGCAGTCTTCTAGCGGGAGCCTCCTACAATGAGCAGTTCTTC. Encoded protein: CASSLLAGASYNEQFF.

This sequence joins TRBV2 and TRBJ2-4; 12 bases line up with TRBD1. The CDR3 totals 19 residues. V gave up 6 bases and J gave up 1 base; unmatched junction bases: 13. Germline CDR1 reads SNHLY; CDR2 reads FYNNEI. This CDR3 is CASSRLGTGGMSAKNIQYF. The CDR3 DNA sequence: TGTGCCAGCAGCCGACTAGGGACAGGGGGCATGAGTGCCAAAAACATTCAGTACTTC.

The chain is built from TRBV7-6 and TRBJ1-6; possible D gene TRBD1, 5 bases. V was cut by 4 bases and J by 8 bases, with 12 bases left in between. This CDR3 comprises 14 residues. Germline V gene lookup returns CDR1 SGHVS and CDR2 FNYEAQ. The DNA of the CDR3 is TGTGCCAGCAGCTCCCAGGGTGTCTATTCACCCCTCCACTTT. Translation: CASSSQGVYSPLHF.